This TCR beta chain was recorded in a study of Graves' ophthalmopathy and Graves' hyperthyroidism. Scientists amplified the TCR beta CDR3 regions from RNA transcripts. First-round RT-PCR used HTBI primers; second-round multiplex PCR followed. Using its own MiXCR run on the multiplex PCR reads, TCRdb lists one record per CDR3 protein. The sample lists around 600,000 distinct CDR3 sequences, about 40% occurring once. Only a few counts were recorded for this clonotype. Diagnosis relied on clinical symptoms, serum thyroxine, TRAb, thyroid ultrasound and orbital computed tomography. The authors isolated PBMCs from around 10 ml of fresh peripheral blood. Germline-derived CDR1 and CDR2 are ENHRY and SYGVKD. CDR3 length: 13 amino acids. V was cut by 10 bases and J by 0 bases, with 13 bases left in between.

The rearrangement links TRBV10-3 to TRBJ2-7; D call uncertain. The source of this sequence is an adult man with Graves' ophthalmopathy. Sequencing was performed on peripheral blood. This CDR3 is CASSPISSYEQYF. The CDR3 nucleotides are TGTGCCAGCTCACCGATAAGCTCCTACGAGCAGTACTTC.